This is a list of T cell receptor beta chains from one sample in a study of T cells in Graves' hyperthyroidism and ophthalmopathy. TCRdb analysed the multiplex PCR reads with MiXCR anew, one entry per CDR3 protein. The table shows about 640,000 distinct CDR3 sequences, with 20% to 25% occurring only once. Sequenced sample: blood. All receptors come from a man between 25 and 39 years old with Graves' ophthalmopathy. Both conserved end residues are part of each CDR3. Each record gives: V gene, D gene, J gene, clone size, CDR3 DNA, CDR3 protein. A D gene is named only where the DNA matches it firmly. Size tells how often a clone was seen (once, few, many) or the class of an expanded clone, and some rows leave it out.

TRBV27	TRBD1	TRBJ2-5	few	TGTGCCAGCAGTTTGGCCTACGGACAGGGCGAAGAGACCCAGTACTTC	CASSLAYGQGEETQYF
TRBV7-9	NA	TRBJ1-3	NA	TGTGCCAGCAGCACGCCCGGGAGAAACACCATATATTTT	CASSTPGRNTIYF
TRBV5-4	TRBD1	TRBJ1-2	few	TGTGCCAGCAGCTTGGAGTCAGGGGGCCTGGGAGGCTACACCTTC	CASSLESGGLGGYTF
TRBV6-1	NA	TRBJ2-7	NA	TGTGCCAGCAGGGAAATCCTGACGGGGCAATATTACGAGCAGTACTTC	CASREILTGQYYEQYF
TRBV7-2	NA	TRBJ2-7	many	TGTGCCAGCAGCTTAGCGGTGGGCAGCTCCTACGAGCAGTACTTC	CASSLAVGSSYEQYF
TRBV2	NA	TRBJ1-1	few	TGTGCCAGCAGGGGCGACGGAATGAACACTGAAGCTTTCTTT	CASRGDGMNTEAFF
TRBV28	NA	TRBJ2-7	many	TGTGCCAGCAGTTTTCTCCACGCGGGGGAGCAGTACTTC	CASSFLHAGEQYF
TRBV2	NA	TRBJ2-3	few	TGTGCCAGCAGTGAAGGGCACCGCACAGATACGCAGTATTTT	CASSEGHRTDTQYF
TRBV19	NA	TRBJ2-1	NA	TGTGCCAGTAGTATGATGGAGGGGGCTAAGCCCTACAATGAGCAGTTCTTC	CASSMMEGAKPYNEQFF
TRBV3-1	TRBD1	TRBJ2-7	NA	TGTGCCAGCAGCCAAGGGACAGGGGTGCGCGAGCAGTACTTC	CASSQGTGVREQYF
TRBV7-9	NA	TRBJ2-1	few	TGTGCCAGCAGCTCTGTGAGCTCCTACAATGAGCAGTTCTTC	CASSSVSSYNEQFF
TRBV2	NA	TRBJ2-6	NA	TGTGCCAGCCTACGTTGGGGGAACGGGGCCAACGTCCTGACTTTC	CASLRWGNGANVLTF
TRBV14	TRBD2	TRBJ2-1	few	TGTGCCAGCAGCGCGCTAGCGGGAGGGCCGGTTGAGCAGTTCTTC	CASSALAGGPVEQFF
TRBV7-9	NA	TRBJ2-7	few	TGTGCCACCCTGGGAGGAAACGAGCAGTACTTC	CATLGGNEQYF
TRBV30	NA	TRBJ2-5	NA	TGTGCCTGGAGTGTACTGGGTGGCAGGCCCTTCCAAGAGACCCAGTACTTC	CAWSVLGGRPFQETQYF
TRBV4-2	TRBD1	TRBJ2-7	NA	TGTGCCAGCAGCCAAGATGTAGCGTCAGGGGGCCTGGACGAGCAGTACTTC	CASSQDVASGGLDEQYF
TRBV7-9	TRBD1	TRBJ2-5	NA	TGTGCCAGCACCCCTGGACAGGCGCACCTGATGAACTTC	CASTPGQAHLMNF
TRBV7-9	NA	TRBJ1-1	once	TGTGCCAGCAGCTTCCATACAGAGGAAGCTTTCTTT	CASSFHTEEAFF
TRBV2	TRBD2	TRBJ2-7	many	TGTGCCAGCAGTGCGGCGGGAGGCCACGAGCAGTACTTC	CASSAAGGHEQYF
TRBV7-2	TRBD1	TRBJ2-5	many	TGTGCCAGCAGCTTATTCGGAGGGACAGGAGGAGAGACCCAGTACTTC	CASSLFGGTGGETQYF
TRBV6-1	TRBD1	TRBJ1-4	NA	TGTGCCAGCAGTCCTCGGCTGGCGGCAGCCAGGGGGGATGAAAAACTGTTTTTT	CASSPRLAAARGDEKLFF
TRBV18	NA	TRBJ2-5	few	TGTGCCAGCTCACCACCGCAGCAGGGGAGCGTGGAGACCCAGTACTTC	CASSPPQQGSVETQYF